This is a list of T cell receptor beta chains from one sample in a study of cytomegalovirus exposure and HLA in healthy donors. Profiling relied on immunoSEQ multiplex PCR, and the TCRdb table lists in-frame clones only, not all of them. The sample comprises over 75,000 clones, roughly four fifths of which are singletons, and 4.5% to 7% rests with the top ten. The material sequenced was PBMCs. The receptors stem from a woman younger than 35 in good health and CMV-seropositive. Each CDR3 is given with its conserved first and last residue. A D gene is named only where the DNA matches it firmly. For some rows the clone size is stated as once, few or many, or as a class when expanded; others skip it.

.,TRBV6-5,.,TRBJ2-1,CASSYSSAGSYNEQFF
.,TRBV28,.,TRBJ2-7,CASSPLRGSYEQYF
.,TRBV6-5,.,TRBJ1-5,CASSYSPGAQPQHF
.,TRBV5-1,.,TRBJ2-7,CASSQQGGYEQYF
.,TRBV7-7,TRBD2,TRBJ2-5,CASSSTSGRLGETQYF
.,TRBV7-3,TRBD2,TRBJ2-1,CASSLKGRLAGDNEQFF
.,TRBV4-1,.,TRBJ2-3,CASSQELAVDTQYF
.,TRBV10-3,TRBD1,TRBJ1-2,CAISEPGTGESNYGYTF
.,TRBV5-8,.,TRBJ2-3,CASSFNVDTQYF
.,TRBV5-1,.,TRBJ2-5,CASSLARWTEETQYF
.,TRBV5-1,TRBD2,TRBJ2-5,CASSKTSGPQETQYF
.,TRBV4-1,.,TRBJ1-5,CASSQVSGDNQPQHF
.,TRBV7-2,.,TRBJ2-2,CASSRRNTGELFF
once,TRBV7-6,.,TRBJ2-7,CASSPSSYEQYF
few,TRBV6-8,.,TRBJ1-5,CASSFRREYQPQHF
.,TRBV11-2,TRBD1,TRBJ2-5,CASSLGQGQETQYF
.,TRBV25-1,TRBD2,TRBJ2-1,CVSSEWASGTYYNEQFF
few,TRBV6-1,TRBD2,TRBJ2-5,CASSGLAGGGETQYF
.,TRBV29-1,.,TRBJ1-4,CSAVIFADEKLFF
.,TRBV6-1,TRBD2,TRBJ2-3,CASSEVLLTSGRSDTQYF
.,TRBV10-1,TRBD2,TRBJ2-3,CASSEGSGDTDTQYF
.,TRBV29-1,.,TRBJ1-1,CSVDPVGGTEAFF